A single sample gave rise to the 21 T cell receptor beta chains below, sequenced in a study of control samples from healthy donors and cancer patients. Profiled with immunoSEQ multiplex PCR; TCRdb holds only in-frame clones, not every one. The repertoire holds about 98,000 clones, about 79% seen once, with under 12% in the top ten. Source material: blood. The receptors derive from a woman aged 25-40 years in good health.

The chain combines TRBV14 with TRBJ1-2; D unresolved. The CDR3 runs to 13 residues. Germline assignment: CDR1 SGHDN and CDR2 FVKESK. V gave up 1 base and J gave up 8 bases, with 11 bases separating them. The CDR3 spells CASSQVHLGGYTF. The CDR3 DNA reads TGTGCCAGCAGCCAAGTCCATTTGGGGGGCTACACCTTC.

The chain couples TRBV5-8 to TRBJ2-2, with 9 bases identical to TRBD1. CDR1 is SGHTS and CDR2 is YDEGEE in the germline V gene. Trimming cost V 1 base and J 5 bases; bases outside gene matches: 6. CDR3 length: 16 residues. The CDR3 sequence: CASSLSRDRETGELFF. The CDR3 DNA sequence: TGTGCCAGCAGCTTGTCGCGGGACAGGGAGACCGGGGAGCTGTTTTTT.

The rearrangement links TRBV4-2 to TRBJ1-2, with D unresolved. The CDR3 is 14 amino acids. V lost 0 bases to trimming and J lost 4 bases, with 9 bases between them. CDR1 LGHNA and CDR2 YNFKEQ come from the germline V gene. The CDR3 loop is CASSQDEGGYGYTF. The CDR3 DNA reads TGTGCCAGCAGCCAAGATGAGGGCGGCTATGGCTACACCTTC.

This chain connects TRBV6-1 to TRBJ2-3; D unclear. CDR3 length: 13 amino acids. Trimming removed 2 bases from V and 2 bases from J, with 5 bases in between. Looked up from germline, CDR1 is MNHNS and CDR2 is SASEGT. The CDR3 here is CASSETYTDTQYF. The CDR3 bases are TGTGCCAGCAGTGAAACCTACACAGATACGCAGTATTTT.

CDR3 amino acids: CASSPQTGVADTQYF. CDR3 DNA sequence: TGCGCCAGCAGCCCCCAGACAGGGGTGGCAGATACGCAGTATTTT. This chain connects TRBV5-1 to TRBJ2-3; 8 positions match TRBD1. V lost 4 bases to trimming and J lost 4 bases; unmatched junction nucleotides: 8. Germline CDR1 and CDR2: SGHRS and YFSETQ. The CDR3 covers 15 residues.

This clone was observed at least ten times. The chain combines TRBV5-5 with TRBJ1-2, with TRBD1 as a possible D gene (6 bases). V dropped 4 bases and J dropped 4 bases, with 11 bases sitting between them. Germline-derived CDR1 and CDR2 are SGHKS and YYEKEE (reference sequence). CDR3 length: 13 amino acids. This chain's CDR3 is CASSQQGLYGYTF. DNA for the CDR3: TGTGCCAGCAGCCAACAGGGCCTCTATGGCTACACCTTC.

The chain employs TRBV27 and TRBJ2-7; 9 bases are shared with TRBD1. The CDR3 is 15 residues long. V was pared by 2 bases and J by 3 bases, with 5 bases of the junction left unmatched. The V gene's germline CDR1 is MNHEY and CDR2 SMNVEV (reference sequence). The CDR3 DNA sequence: TGTGCCAGCAGTTTAGCCCCGGGACAGGGCTACGAGCAGTACTTC. It yields the protein CASSLAPGQGYEQYF.

This clone was detected only once. The chain uses TRBV5-4 and TRBJ2-7; 10 nucleotides align to TRBD2. CDR3 length equals 16 residues. V was pared by 0 bases and J by 1 base, with 4 bases of the junction left unmatched. The germline V gene encodes CDR1 SGHNT and CDR2 YYREEE (reference sequence). The CDR3 bases are TGTGCCAGCAGCTTGGAAACTAGCGGGGTATCCTACGAGCAGTACTTC. Protein product: CASSLETSGVSYEQYF.

This clone occurred once. The rearrangement uses TRBV9 and TRBJ1-6; the D is unclear. This CDR3 comprises 15 residues. Germline V gene lookup returns CDR1 SGDLS and CDR2 YYNGEE. Trimming took off 5 bases at V and 0 bases at J, with 9 bases between the two ends. CDR3 in DNA: TGTGCCAGCAGGACTGAGGACTCCTATAATTCACCCCTCCACTTT. Protein: CASRTEDSYNSPLHF.

The gene calls are TRBV12-3 or TRBV12-4 and TRBJ1-5; D is ambiguous. CDR3 length equals 13 residues. The V end was cut by 7 bases, the J end by 0 bases, with 7 bases between. This CDR3 is CASKGTSNQPQHF. The CDR3 coding sequence is TGTGCCAGCAAAGGAACTAGCAATCAGCCCCAGCATTTT.

DNA for the CDR3: TGTGCCAGCTCACCACAGACCAGCCGGGAGACCCAGTACTTC. It translates to CASSPQTSRETQYF. The genes are TRBV18 and TRBJ2-5; the D is unclear. V lost 1 base and J 5 bases, leaving 11 bases between the germline ends. The germline V gene encodes CDR1 KGHSH and CDR2 LQKENI. This CDR3 comprises 14 residues.

The gene calls are TRBV25-1 and TRBJ1-4; D is perhaps TRBD1 (5 bases). Germline loops: CDR1 MGHDK, CDR2 SYGVNS. Trimming took off 5 bases at V and 6 bases at J, with 10 bases between the two ends. This CDR3 spans 13 amino acids. The CDR3 sequence is CASSWGGDEKLFF. CDR3 DNA sequence: TGTGCCAGCAGTTGGGGGGGAGATGAAAAACTGTTTTTT.

This clone was picked up a small number of times. The chain carries TRBV5-6 and TRBJ1-4; 7 bases agree with TRBD1. Trimming cost V 3 bases and J 3 bases; bases outside gene matches: 2. CDR1 is SGHDT and CDR2 is YYEEEE in the germline V gene. This CDR3 has 14 residues. CDR3 in DNA: TGTGCCAGCAGCTCGGGACAGCCTAATGAAAAACTGTTTTTT. Translating gives CASSSGQPNEKLFF.

This clone was found a few times. J is TRBJ2-5 and V is TRBV5-1; D not certain. V was pared by 4 bases and J by 3 bases, with 4 bases between. CDR1 is SGHRS, CDR2 YFSETQ, per germline. There are 11 residues in the CDR3. The CDR3 DNA is TGCGCCAGCAGCGGAAAAGAGACCCAGTACTTC. Encoded protein: CASSGKETQYF.

V is TRBV10-3 and J is TRBJ2-5; a possible D gene is TRBD2 (7 bases). V was pared by 0 bases and J by 5 bases, with 13 bases between. The CDR3 length is 15 residues. Germline CDR1 and CDR2: ENHRY and SYGVKD. This CDR3 is CAISESGGGYETQYF. CDR3 DNA sequence: TGTGCCATCAGTGAGTCAGGCGGGGGCTACGAGACCCAGTACTTC.

This chain uses TRBV4-2 with TRBJ2-5; D uncertain. The CDR3 has 16 amino acids. Germline CDR1 LGHNA, CDR2 YNFKEQ. Trimming cost V 0 bases and J 1 base, with 12 bases left between them. CDR3 coding DNA: TGTGCCAGCAGCCAAGATCTTGGCAGGTCCCAAGAGACCCAGTACTTC. It is translated as CASSQDLGRSQETQYF.

This rearrangement joins TRBV18 to TRBJ2-3, with 9 bases fitting TRBD1. With V trimmed by 4 bases and J by 0 bases, 2 bases remained unmatched. The CDR3 has 15 amino acids. From germline, CDR1 is KGHSH and CDR2 LQKENI. In nucleotides, the CDR3 is TGTGCCAGCTCACAACAGGGGGCTAGCACAGATACGCAGTATTTT. This codes for CASSQQGASTDTQYF.

This clone was observed a few times. The chain carries TRBV5-1 and TRBJ1-2; a weak D match, TRBD1 (5 bases). The germline V gene has CDR1 SGHRS and CDR2 YFSETQ. The V and J ends lost 0 bases and 6 bases respectively, with 9 bases between them. The CDR3 is made up of 13 amino acids. As DNA, the CDR3 is TGCGCCAGCAGCTTGGCACAGGCGAATGGCTACACCTTC. This codes for CASSLAQANGYTF.

V usage is TRBV5-1 and J usage is TRBJ2-3; D gene uncertain. Germline V gene sequence: CDR1 SGHRS, CDR2 YFSETQ. The V gene lost 0 bases and the J gene lost 6 bases, with 20 bases spanning the gap. The CDR3 consists of 17 residues. The CDR3, as DNA: TGCGCCAGCAGCTTGGAGGTAGGGCCAGGTACCTCGGATACGCAGTATTTT. As protein: CASSLEVGPGTSDTQYF.

The CDR3 DNA follows: TGTGCCAGCAGCTCACAGGTGAACACAGATACGCAGTATTTT. Amino acids: CASSSQVNTDTQYF. The chain links TRBV5-4 to TRBJ2-3; weak D call: TRBD1 (5 bases). CDR3 size: 14 residues. V lost 3 bases to trimming and J lost 2 bases, with 10 bases between them. Per germline, CDR1 SGHNT and CDR2 YYREEE (reference sequence).

The chain uses TRBV4-2 and TRBJ2-3; unclear D gene. Trimming left V 1 base short and J 2 bases short, with 10 bases between. CDR1 and CDR2 (germline): LGHNA, YNFKEQ. CDR3 size: 15 residues. CDR3 loop: CASSQGQSHTDTQYF. The CDR3 bases are TGTGCCAGCAGCCAAGGACAATCCCACACAGATACGCAGTATTTT.